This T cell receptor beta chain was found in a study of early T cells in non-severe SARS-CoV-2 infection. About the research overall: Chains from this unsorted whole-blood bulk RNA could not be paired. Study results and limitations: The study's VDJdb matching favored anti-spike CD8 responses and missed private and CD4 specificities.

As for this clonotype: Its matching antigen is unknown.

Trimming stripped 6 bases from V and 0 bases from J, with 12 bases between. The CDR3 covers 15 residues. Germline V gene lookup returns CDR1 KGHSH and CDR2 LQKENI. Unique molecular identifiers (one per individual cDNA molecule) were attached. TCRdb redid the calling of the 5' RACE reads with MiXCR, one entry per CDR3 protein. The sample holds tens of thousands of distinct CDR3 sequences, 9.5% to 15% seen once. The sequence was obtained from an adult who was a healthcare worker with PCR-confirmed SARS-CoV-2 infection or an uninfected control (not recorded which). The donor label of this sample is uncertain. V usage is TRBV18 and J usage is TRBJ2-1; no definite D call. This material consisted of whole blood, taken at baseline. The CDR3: CASSMDGASYNEQFF. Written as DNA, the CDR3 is TGTGCCAGCTCCATGGACGGTGCCTCCTACAATGAGCAGTTCTTC.